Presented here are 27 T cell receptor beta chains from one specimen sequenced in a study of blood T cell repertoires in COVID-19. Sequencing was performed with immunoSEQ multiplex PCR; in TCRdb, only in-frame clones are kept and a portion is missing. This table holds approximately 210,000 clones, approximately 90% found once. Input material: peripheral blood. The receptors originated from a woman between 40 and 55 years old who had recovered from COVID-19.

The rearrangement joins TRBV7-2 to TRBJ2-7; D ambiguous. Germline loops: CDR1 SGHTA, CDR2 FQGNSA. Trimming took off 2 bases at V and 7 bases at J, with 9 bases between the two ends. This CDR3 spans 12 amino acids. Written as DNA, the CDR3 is TGTGCCAGCAGCTTAACCCTGAGGGAGCAGTACTTC. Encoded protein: CASSLTLREQYF.

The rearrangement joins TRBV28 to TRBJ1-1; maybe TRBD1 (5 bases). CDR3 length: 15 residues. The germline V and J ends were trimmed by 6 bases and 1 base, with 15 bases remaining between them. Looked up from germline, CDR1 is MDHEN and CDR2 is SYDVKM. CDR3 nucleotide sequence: TGTGCCAGCAGAGCAGAAACAGGTGCGAACACTGAAGCTTTCTTT. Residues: CASRAETGANTEAFF.

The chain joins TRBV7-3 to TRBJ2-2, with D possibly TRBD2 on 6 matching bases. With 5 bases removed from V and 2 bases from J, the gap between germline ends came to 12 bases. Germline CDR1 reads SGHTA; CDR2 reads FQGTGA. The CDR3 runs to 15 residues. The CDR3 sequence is CASSVSGTNTGELFF. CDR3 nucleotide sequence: TGTGCCAGCAGCGTCTCCGGGACTAACACCGGGGAGCTGTTTTTT.

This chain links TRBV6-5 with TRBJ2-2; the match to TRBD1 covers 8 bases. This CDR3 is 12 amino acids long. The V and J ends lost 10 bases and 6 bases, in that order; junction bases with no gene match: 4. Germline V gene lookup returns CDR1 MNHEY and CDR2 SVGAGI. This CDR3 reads CATRTGPGELFF. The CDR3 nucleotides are TGTGCCACTAGGACAGGGCCCGGGGAGCTGTTTTTT.

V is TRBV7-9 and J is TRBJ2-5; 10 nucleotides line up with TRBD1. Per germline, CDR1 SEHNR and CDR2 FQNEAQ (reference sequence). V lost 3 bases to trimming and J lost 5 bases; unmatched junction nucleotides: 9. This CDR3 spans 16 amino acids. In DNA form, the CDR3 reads TGTGCCAGCAGCTTCTCCGGGACAGGGGTTTGGGAGACCCAGTACTTC. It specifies CASSFSGTGVWETQYF.

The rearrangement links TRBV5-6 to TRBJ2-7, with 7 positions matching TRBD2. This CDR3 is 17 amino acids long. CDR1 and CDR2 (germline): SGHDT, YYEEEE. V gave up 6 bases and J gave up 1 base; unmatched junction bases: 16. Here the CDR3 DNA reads TGTGCCAGCAATTCTGGGGGTCCGGGAGGTACTTCCTACGAGCAGTACTTC. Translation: CASNSGGPGGTSYEQYF.

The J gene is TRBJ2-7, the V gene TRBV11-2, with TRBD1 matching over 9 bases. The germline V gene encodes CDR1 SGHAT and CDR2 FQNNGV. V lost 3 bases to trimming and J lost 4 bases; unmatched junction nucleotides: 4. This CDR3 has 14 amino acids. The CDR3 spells CASSFWTGEYEQYF. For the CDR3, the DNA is TGTGCCAGCAGCTTTTGGACAGGGGAGTACGAGCAGTACTTC.

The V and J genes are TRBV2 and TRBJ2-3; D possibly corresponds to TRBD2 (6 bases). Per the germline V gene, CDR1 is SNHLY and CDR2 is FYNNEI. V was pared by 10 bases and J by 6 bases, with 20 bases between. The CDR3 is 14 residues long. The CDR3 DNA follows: TGTGCCACCCTCAAGGGACTGGGGGAGGATACGCAGTATTTT. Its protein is CATLKGLGEDTQYF.

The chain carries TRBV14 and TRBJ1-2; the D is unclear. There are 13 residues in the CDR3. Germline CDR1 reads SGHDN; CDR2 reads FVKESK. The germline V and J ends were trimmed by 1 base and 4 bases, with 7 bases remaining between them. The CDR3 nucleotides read TGTGCCAGCAGCCAAGTCCCCTCCTATGGCTACACCTTC. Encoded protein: CASSQVPSYGYTF.

The CDR3 coding sequence is TGTGCCAGTAGGGAGAGTGCTAACTACAATGAGCAGTTCTTC. It translates to CASRESANYNEQFF. This chain connects TRBV19 to TRBJ2-1, with D unresolved. Trimming stripped 6 bases from V and 3 bases from J, with 12 bases between. CDR3 size: 14 residues. Germline CDR1 reads LNHDA; CDR2 reads SQIVND (reference sequence).

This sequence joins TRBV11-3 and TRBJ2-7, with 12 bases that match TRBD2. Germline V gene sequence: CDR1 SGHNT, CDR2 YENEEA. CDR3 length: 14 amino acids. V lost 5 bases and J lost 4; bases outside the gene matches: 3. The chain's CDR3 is CASSPGTSGYEQYF. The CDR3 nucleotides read TGTGCCAGCAGCCCCGGGACTAGCGGGTACGAGCAGTACTTC.

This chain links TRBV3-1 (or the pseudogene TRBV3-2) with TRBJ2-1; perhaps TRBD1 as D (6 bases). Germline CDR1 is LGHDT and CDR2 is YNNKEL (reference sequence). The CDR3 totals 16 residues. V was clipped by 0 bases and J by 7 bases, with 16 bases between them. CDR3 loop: CASSQDTRSGENEQFF. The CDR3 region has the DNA TGTGCCAGCAGCCAAGATACCCGATCAGGGGAGAATGAGCAGTTCTTC.

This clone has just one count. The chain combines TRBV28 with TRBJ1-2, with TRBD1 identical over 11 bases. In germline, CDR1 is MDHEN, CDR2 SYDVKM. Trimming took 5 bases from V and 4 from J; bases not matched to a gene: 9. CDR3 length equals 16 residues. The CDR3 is CASSTGQGAFGYGYTF. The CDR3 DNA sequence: TGTGCCAGCAGTACAGGACAGGGGGCGTTCGGCTATGGCTACACCTTC.

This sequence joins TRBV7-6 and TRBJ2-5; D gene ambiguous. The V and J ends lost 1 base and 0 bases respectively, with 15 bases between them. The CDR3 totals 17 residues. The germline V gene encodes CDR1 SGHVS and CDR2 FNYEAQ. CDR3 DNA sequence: TGTGCCAGCAGCTTAGGTTGGCCAGCGCAAGACCAAGAGACCCAGTACTTC. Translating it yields CASSLGWPAQDQETQYF.

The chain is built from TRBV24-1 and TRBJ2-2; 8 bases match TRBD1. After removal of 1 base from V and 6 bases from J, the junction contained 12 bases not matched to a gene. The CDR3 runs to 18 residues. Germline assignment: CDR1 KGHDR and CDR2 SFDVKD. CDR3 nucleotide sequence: TGTGCCACCAGTGATTTATTGCCTATAGCAGGGGGCCCCGGGGAGCTGTTTTTT. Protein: CATSDLLPIAGGPGELFF.

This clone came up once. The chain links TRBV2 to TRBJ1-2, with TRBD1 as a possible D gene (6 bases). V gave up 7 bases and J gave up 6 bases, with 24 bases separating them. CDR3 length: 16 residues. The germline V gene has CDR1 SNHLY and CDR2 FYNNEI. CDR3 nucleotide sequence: TGTGCCAGCATCCGAACAATTTACGGGGACACAGATGGCTACACCTTC. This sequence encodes CASIRTIYGDTDGYTF.

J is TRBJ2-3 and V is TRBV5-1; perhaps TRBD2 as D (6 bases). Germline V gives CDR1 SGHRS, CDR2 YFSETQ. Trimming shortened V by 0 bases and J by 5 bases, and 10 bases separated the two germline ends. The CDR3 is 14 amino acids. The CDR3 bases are TGCGCCAGCAGCTTGGCAGGGACTCAAGATACGCAGTATTTT. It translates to CASSLAGTQDTQYF.

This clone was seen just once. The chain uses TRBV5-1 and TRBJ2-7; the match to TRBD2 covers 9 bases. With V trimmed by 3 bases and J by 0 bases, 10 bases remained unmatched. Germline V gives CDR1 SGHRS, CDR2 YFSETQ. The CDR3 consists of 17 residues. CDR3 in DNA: TGCGCCAGCAGCTCCGGAACCGGGACTAGCTCCTCCTACGAGCAGTACTTC. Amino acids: CASSSGTGTSSSYEQYF.

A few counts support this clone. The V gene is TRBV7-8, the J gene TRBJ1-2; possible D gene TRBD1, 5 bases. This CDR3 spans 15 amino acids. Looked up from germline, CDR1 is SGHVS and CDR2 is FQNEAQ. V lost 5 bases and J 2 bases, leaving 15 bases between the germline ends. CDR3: CASSAQGTLNYGYTF. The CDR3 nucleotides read TGTGCCAGCAGCGCCCAGGGAACCCTAAACTATGGCTACACCTTC.

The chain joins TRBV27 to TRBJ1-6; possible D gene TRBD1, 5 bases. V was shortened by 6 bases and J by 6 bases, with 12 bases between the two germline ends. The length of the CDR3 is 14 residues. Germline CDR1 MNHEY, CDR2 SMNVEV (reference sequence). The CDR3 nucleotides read TGTGCCAGCAGCCGGGAGGGGATTAATTCACCCCTCCACTTT. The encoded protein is CASSREGINSPLHF.

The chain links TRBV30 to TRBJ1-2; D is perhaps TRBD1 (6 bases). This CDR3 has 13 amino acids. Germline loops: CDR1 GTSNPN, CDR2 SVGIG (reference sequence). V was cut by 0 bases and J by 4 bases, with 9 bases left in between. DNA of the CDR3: TGTGCCTGGAGTGTAGGGGGTGGCTATGGCTACACCTTC. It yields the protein CAWSVGGGYGYTF.

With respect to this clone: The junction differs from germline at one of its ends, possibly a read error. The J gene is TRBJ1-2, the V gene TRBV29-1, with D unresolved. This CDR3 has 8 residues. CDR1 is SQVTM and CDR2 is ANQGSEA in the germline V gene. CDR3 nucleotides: TGCAGCGTTGATAGTAGTAGCTTC. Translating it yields CSVDSSSF.

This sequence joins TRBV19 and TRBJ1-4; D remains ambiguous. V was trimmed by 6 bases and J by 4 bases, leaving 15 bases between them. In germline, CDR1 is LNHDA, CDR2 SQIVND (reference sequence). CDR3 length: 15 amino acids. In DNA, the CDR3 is TGTGCCAGTAGCGACTCGGGGTTATTTAATGAAAAACTGTTTTTT. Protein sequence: CASSDSGLFNEKLFF.

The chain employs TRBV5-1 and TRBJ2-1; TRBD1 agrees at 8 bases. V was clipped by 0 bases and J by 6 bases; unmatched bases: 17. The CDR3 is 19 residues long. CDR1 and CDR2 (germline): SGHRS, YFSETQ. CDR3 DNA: TGCGCCAGCAGCTTGGCCGGGGTTTTTAGGCAGGGGGCTCCCAATGAGCAGTTCTTC. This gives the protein CASSLAGVFRQGAPNEQFF. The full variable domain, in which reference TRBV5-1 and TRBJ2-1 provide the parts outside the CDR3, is KAGVTQTPRYLIKTRGQQVTLSCSPISGHRSVSWYQQTPGQGLQFLFEYFSETQRNKGNFPGRFSGRQFSNSRSEMNVSTLELGDSALYLCASSLAGVFRQGAPNEQFFGPGTRLTVL.

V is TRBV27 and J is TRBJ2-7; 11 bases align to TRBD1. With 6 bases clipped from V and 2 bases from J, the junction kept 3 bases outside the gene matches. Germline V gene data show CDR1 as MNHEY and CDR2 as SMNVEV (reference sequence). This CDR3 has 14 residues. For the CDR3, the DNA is TGTGCCAGCAGCAGGGACAGGGGGGCCTACGAGCAGTACTTC. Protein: CASSRDRGAYEQYF.

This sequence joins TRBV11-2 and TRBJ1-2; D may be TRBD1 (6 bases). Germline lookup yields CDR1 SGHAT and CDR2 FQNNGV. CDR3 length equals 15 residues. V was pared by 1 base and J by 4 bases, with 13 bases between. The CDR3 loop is CASSLGGGAGYGYTF. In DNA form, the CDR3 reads TGTGCCAGCAGCTTAGGGGGGGGCGCTGGCTATGGCTACACCTTC.

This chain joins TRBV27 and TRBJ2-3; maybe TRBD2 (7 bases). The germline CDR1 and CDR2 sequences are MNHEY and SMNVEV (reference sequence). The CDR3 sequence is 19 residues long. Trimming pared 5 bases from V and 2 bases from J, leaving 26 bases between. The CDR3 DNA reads TGTGCCAGCAGTCGCCGAGGGGGTGGCGGGAGATCGAACACAGATACGCAGTATTTT. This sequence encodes CASSRRGGGGRSNTDTQYF.